There are many counts of the clone carrying this T cell receptor beta chain. The junction and the germline gene differ at one end; a read error may be behind it. These data are taken from a study of regulatory T cells in long-lasting Graves disease. The time point was: newly diagnosed GD, antithyroid drugs for less than 3 months. Construction of the TCR library relied on RNA isolated from PBMCs. Through Arm-PCR of CDR3 regions and iRepertoire HTBI primers, TCR beta libraries were built. Using its own MiXCR run on the multiplex PCR reads, TCRdb lists one record per CDR3 protein. The table records a few hundred thousand distinct CDR3 sequences, roughly 17% of them present only once. CDR1 and CDR2 (germline): SGHRS, YFSETQ. The CDR3 extends over 16 amino acids. The same data also contributed to another study, on T cells in Graves' hyperthyroidism and ophthalmopathy.

The gene calls are TRBV5-1 and TRBJ2-3; a weak D match, TRBD1 (6 bases). This specimen consisted of peripheral blood mononuclear cells (PBMCs), obtained at new diagnosis, from a patient treated with antithyroid drugs. The sequence was obtained from a woman aged 18-29 years with Graves disease. The CDR3 bases are TGTGCCAGCAGCTTGGCTGCAGGGACACCCACAGATACGCAGTATTTT. This gives the protein CASSLAAGTPTDTQYF.